Presented here are 16 T cell receptor beta chains from one specimen sequenced in a study of beta chain features in type 1 diabetes. Expressed TCRB transcripts got sequenced, as all isolated RNA was reverse transcribed. Libraries were prepared by immunoSEQ multiplex PCR; TCRdb keeps only in-frame clonotypes and omits some of them. This sample has about 340,000 clones; about a tenth occur once, and the top ten carry around 1%. Whole-study results and caveats: All four CD4+ subsets from Type 1 diabetes patients carried moderately but significantly shorter TCRB CDR3s.

The antigens these receptors bind are not known. The sequenced sample was central memory CD4+ T cells from blood. All receptors derive from a man aged 25-45 years with type 1 diabetes.

This sequence joins TRBV14 and TRBJ2-3, with D perhaps matching TRBD1 or TRBD2 (6 bases each). CDR1 is SGHDN, CDR2 FVKESK, per germline. V lost 4 bases and J 2 bases, leaving 13 bases between the germline ends. CDR3 length: 15 amino acids. In nucleotides, the CDR3 is TGTGCCAGCAGCCGAGCTGGGGGGCTCACAGATACGCAGTATTTT. Encoded protein: CASSRAGGLTDTQYF.

J is TRBJ1-1 and V is TRBV11-2, with 7 bases lining up with TRBD1. Germline V CDR1 and CDR2: SGHAT, FQNNGV. This CDR3 has 14 residues. After removal of 7 bases from V and 2 bases from J, the junction contained 7 bases not matched to a gene. CDR3 sequence: CASKTGTANTEAFF. CDR3 DNA: TGTGCCAGCAAAACCGGGACAGCTAACACTGAAGCTTTCTTT.

This clone turned up a few times. The chain couples TRBV6-5 to TRBJ2-2; perhaps D is TRBD1 or TRBD2 (5 bases each). Per germline, CDR1 MNHEY and CDR2 SVGAGI. This CDR3 region has 14 residues. V was clipped by 8 bases and J by 3 bases, with 13 bases between them. CDR3 sequence reads: CASRGRSYTGELFF. In nucleotides, the CDR3 is TGTGCCAGCCGGGGCAGATCCTACACCGGGGAGCTGTTTTTT.

This clone was seen only a few times. V gene TRBV7-9 combines with J gene TRBJ2-7, with D tentatively TRBD1 (6 bases). V was pared by 4 bases and J by 5 bases, with 18 bases between. Per the germline V gene, CDR1 is SEHNR and CDR2 is FQNEAQ (reference sequence). CDR3 size: 15 residues. CDR3 sequence: CASSSHRAVGNEQYF. DNA of the CDR3: TGTGCCAGCAGCTCCCACAGGGCGGTTGGGAACGAGCAGTACTTC.

This clone showed up just a few times. This chain joins TRBV7-2 and TRBJ1-2; D is possibly TRBD1 (5 bases). From germline, CDR1 is SGHTA and CDR2 FQGNSA. This CDR3 spans 14 amino acids. V was pared by 6 bases and J by 5 bases, with 16 bases between. CDR3: CASSSQGFGYGYTF. The CDR3 bases are TGTGCCAGCAGTTCCCAGGGATTCGGGTATGGCTACACCTTC.

A few counts support this clone. The chain joins TRBV6-1 to TRBJ2-7; maybe TRBD1 (5 bases). V shed 4 bases and J shed 7 bases, with 17 bases lying between them. There are 14 residues in the CDR3. Germline V CDR1 and CDR2: MNHNS, SASEGT. Written as DNA, the CDR3 is TGTGCCAGCAGTGCCGGACAAAGTACGCTGGAGCAGTACTTC. Its translation is CASSAGQSTLEQYF.

This clone came up a few times. The rearrangement links TRBV6-5 to TRBJ2-1; D not resolved. Trimming shortened V by 2 bases and J by 10 bases, and 18 bases separated the two germline ends. Germline V gene data show CDR1 as MNHEY and CDR2 as SVGAGI. This CDR3 has 15 amino acids. CDR3 region: CASSYVSGEGIEQFF. DNA of the CDR3: TGTGCCAGCAGTTACGTATCCGGAGAAGGTATCGAGCAGTTCTTC.

The chain combines TRBV9 with TRBJ1-2; a possible D gene is TRBD1 (5 bases). CDR3 length: 14 amino acids. Trimming stripped 2 bases from V and 5 bases from J, with 13 bases between. The germline V gene encodes CDR1 SGDLS and CDR2 YYNGEE. The DNA for the CDR3 is TGTGCCAGCAGCGTGGGGCAGTCCTATTATGGCTACACCTTC. It encodes CASSVGQSYYGYTF. Full variable domain (rest looked up from reference TRBV9 and TRBJ1-2): DSGVTQTPKHLITATGQRVTLRCSPRSGDLSVYWYQQSLDQGLQFLIQYYNGEERAKGNILERFSAQQFPDLHSELNLSSLELGDSALYFCASSVGQSYYGYTFGSGTRLTVV.

This clone showed up just a few times. The chain couples TRBV9 to TRBJ2-2; D might be TRBD2 (5 bases). Per the germline V gene, CDR1 is SGDLS and CDR2 is YYNGEE. The CDR3 is 15 amino acids. The V end was cut by 0 bases, the J end by 5 bases, with 11 bases between. In DNA, the CDR3 is TGTGCCAGCAGCGTAGCAGGAGCGGAGACCGGGGAGCTGTTTTTT. Residues: CASSVAGAETGELFF. Drawing the rest from reference TRBV9 and TRBJ2-2, the complete variable domain is DSGVTQTPKHLITATGQRVTLRCSPRSGDLSVYWYQQSLDQGLQFLIQYYNGEERAKGNILERFSAQQFPDLHSELNLSSLELGDSALYFCASSVAGAETGELFFGEGSRLTVL.

This clone was detected ten times or more. The chain is built from TRBV27 and TRBJ2-7; TRBD1 matches 7 bases. From germline, CDR1 is MNHEY and CDR2 SMNVEV (reference sequence). There are 15 residues in the CDR3. V trimming: 3 bases; J trimming: 3 bases; junction bases outside the gene matches: 8. The CDR3 region has the DNA TGTGCCAGCAGTTTGGGGAACAGGGGCGTCTACGAGCAGTACTTC. Translating it yields CASSLGNRGVYEQYF.

This clone was observed many times. V and J are TRBV30 and TRBJ1-2; 9 positions agree with TRBD1. The CDR3 is made up of 16 amino acids. V lost 5 bases to trimming and J lost 4 bases; unmatched junction nucleotides: 14. Germline CDR1 and CDR2: GTSNPN and SVGIG (reference sequence). The CDR3 spells CAWYRDRAKARYGYTF. DNA for the CDR3: TGTGCCTGGTACCGGGACAGGGCCAAGGCGCGCTATGGCTACACCTTC.

This clone was counted a few times. This chain links TRBV18 with TRBJ1-3; D is perhaps TRBD1 (6 bases). Trimming pared 3 bases from V and 1 base from J, leaving 13 bases between. The CDR3 is made up of 16 amino acids. Germline CDR1 is KGHSH and CDR2 is LQKENI. Written as DNA, the CDR3 is TGTGCCAGCTCACCCTCGGGGGCAGGATCTGGAAACACCATATATTTT. It is translated as CASSPSGAGSGNTIYF.

The V and J genes are TRBV11-2 and TRBJ2-5, with TRBD1 identical over 8 bases. Germline CDR1 SGHAT, CDR2 FQNNGV. This CDR3 has 17 residues. V trimming: 3 bases; J trimming: 4 bases; junction bases outside the gene matches: 13. The CDR3 region has the DNA TGTGCCAGCAGCTTCTGGACAGGGATTCGGGTAGGAGAGACCCAGTACTTC. Amino acids: CASSFWTGIRVGETQYF.

This clone was seen at least ten times. The V and J genes are TRBV2 and TRBJ1-1; tentatively, D is TRBD1 (5 bases). V was clipped by 9 bases and J by 1 base, with 12 bases between them. Looked up from germline, CDR1 is SNHLY and CDR2 is FYNNEI. CDR3 length: 13 amino acids. DNA of the CDR3: TGTGCCAGTCTCAGGGACGGGAACACTGAAGCTTTCTTT. As protein: CASLRDGNTEAFF.

This chain connects TRBV25-1 to TRBJ1-5, with D possibly matching TRBD1 (5 bases). This CDR3 is built from 15 residues. From germline, CDR1 is MGHDK and CDR2 SYGVNS. Trimming pared 2 bases from V and 4 bases from J, leaving 12 bases between. CDR3 coding DNA: TGTGCCAGCAGTGAACCGGGGGAGGGTAATCAGCCCCAGCATTTT. As protein: CASSEPGEGNQPQHF.

V gene TRBV5-1 combines with J gene TRBJ1-2; 10 bases are a match to TRBD1. The V gene end was trimmed by 3 bases and the J gene end by 8 bases; junction bases not matched to a gene: 4. Looked up from germline, CDR1 is SGHRS and CDR2 is YFSETQ. CDR3 length: 13 amino acids. The CDR3 bases are TGCGCCAGCAGCTCACGGGACAGGGGAGGCTACACCTTC. It encodes CASSSRDRGGYTF.